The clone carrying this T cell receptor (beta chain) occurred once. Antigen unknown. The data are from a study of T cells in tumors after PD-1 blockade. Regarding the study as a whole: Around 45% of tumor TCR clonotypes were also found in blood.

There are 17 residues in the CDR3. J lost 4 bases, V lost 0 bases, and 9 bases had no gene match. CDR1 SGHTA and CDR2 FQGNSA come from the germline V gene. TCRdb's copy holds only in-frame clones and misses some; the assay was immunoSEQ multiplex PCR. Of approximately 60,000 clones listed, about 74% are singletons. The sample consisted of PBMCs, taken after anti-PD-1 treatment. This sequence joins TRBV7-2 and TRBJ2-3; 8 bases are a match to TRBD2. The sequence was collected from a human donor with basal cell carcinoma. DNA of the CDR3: TGTGCCAGCAGCTTAGCTGGAATACGGGGGGGGGCAGATACGCAGTATTTT. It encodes CASSLAGIRGGADTQYF.